One sample yielded the 3 T cell receptor beta chains listed below, sequenced in a study of naive CD8 T cells in extremely preterm neonates. Study outcomes and limitations: Relative to older groups, preterm infants had shorter, less trimmed CDR3s with fewer N additions.

The table came from immunoSEQ multiplex PCR; TCRdb's copy has only in-frame clones and leaves some out. Among about 23,000 clones listed, more than 70% were seen once. Extremely preterm births at roughly 22-27 weeks of gestation supplied the samples. No cognate antigen is known for these TCRs. Sequencing was carried out using naive CD8+ T cells from cord blood. The receptor set was obtained from a boy who was born preterm.

The chain has TRBV4-2 and TRBJ2-5; 9 bases map to TRBD2. V trimming: 3 bases; J trimming: 1 base; junction bases outside the gene matches: 3. CDR3 length equals 15 residues. From germline, CDR1 is LGHNA and CDR2 YNFKEQ. CDR3 sequence (DNA): TGTGCCAGCAGCCAGCGGGGGGGCCCCCAAGAGACCCAGTACTTC. It codes for CASSQRGGPQETQYF.

This chain links TRBV2 with TRBJ1-5; 8 nucleotides line up with TRBD1. This CDR3 has 14 amino acids. Losses at the gene ends were 6 bases for V and 2 bases for J; bases not matched to a gene: 3. Germline CDR1 SNHLY, CDR2 FYNNEI. The CDR3 protein is CASRSGQGNQPQHF. The CDR3 coding sequence is TGTGCCAGCAGGTCGGGACAGGGCAATCAGCCCCAGCATTTT.

Worth noting for this clone: The same CDR3 arises from other DNA sequences in this sample as well. The chain has TRBV9 and TRBJ2-3; either TRBD1 or TRBD2 may supply D (6 bases each). The CDR3 is 14 amino acids. The V gene lost 3 bases and the J gene lost 1 base, with 9 bases spanning the gap. Germline V gene data show CDR1 as SGDLS and CDR2 as YYNGEE. The CDR3 DNA is TGTGCCAGCAGCGGGAGGGGGGGCACAGATACGCAGTATTTT. This encodes CASSGRGGTDTQYF.